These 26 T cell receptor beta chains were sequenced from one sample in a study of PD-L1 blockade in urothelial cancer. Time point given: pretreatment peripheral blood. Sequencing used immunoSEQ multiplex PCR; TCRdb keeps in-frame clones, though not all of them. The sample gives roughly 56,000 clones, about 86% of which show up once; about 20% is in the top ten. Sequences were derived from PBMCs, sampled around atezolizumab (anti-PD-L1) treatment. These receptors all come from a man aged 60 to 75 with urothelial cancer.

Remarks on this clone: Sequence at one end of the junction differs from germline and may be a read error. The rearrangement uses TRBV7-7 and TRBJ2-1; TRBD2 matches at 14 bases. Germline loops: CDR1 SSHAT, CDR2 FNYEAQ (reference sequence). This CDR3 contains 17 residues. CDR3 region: CASSPGLAGGTRNEQFF. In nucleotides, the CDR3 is TGTGCTAGCAGCCCTGGACTAGCGGGGGGTACTCGGAATGAGCAGTTCTTC.

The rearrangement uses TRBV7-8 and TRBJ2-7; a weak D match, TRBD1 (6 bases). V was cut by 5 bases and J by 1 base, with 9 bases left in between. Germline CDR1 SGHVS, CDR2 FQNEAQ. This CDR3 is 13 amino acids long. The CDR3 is CASSPTGSYEQYF. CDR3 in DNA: TGTGCCAGCAGCCCCACAGGGTCCTACGAGCAGTACTTC.

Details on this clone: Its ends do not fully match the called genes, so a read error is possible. CDR3 region: CASSPSFGQGDPWREGF. As DNA, the CDR3 is TGTGCCAGCTCACCGTCCTTTGGACAGGGGGACCCCTGGCGGGAGGGCTTC. The rearrangement links TRBV18 to TRBJ2-7; D possibly corresponds to TRBD1 (10 bases). The germline gives CDR1 KGHSH, CDR2 LQKENI. The CDR3 has 17 residues. Looking up the rest from reference TRBV18 and TRBJ2-7 gives the full variable domain: NAGVMQNPRHLVRRRGQEARLRCSPMKGHSHVYWYRQLPEEGLKFMVYLQKENIIDESGMPKERFSAEFPKEGPSILRIQQVVRGDSAAYFCASSPSFGQGDPWREGFGPGTRLTVT.

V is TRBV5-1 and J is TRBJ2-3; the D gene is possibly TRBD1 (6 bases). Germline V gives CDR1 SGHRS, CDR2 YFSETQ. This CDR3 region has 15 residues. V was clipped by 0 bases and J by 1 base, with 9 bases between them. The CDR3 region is CASSLVGAGTDTQYF. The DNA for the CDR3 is TGCGCCAGCAGCTTGGTGGGGGCCGGCACAGATACGCAGTATTTT. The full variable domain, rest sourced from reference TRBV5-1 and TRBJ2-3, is KAGVTQTPRYLIKTRGQQVTLSCSPISGHRSVSWYQQTPGQGLQFLFEYFSETQRNKGNFPGRFSGRQFSNSRSEMNVSTLELGDSALYLCASSLVGAGTDTQYFGPGTRLTVL.

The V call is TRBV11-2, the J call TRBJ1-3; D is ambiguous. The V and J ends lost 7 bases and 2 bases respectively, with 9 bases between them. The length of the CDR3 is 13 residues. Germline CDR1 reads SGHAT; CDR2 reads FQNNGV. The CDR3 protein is CASTQNTGNTIYF. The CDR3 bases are TGTGCCAGCACCCAGAATACTGGAAACACCATATATTTT. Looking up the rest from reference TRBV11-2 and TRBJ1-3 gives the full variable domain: EAGVAQSPRYKIIEKRQSVAFWCNPISGHATLYWYQQILGQGPKLLIQFQNNGVVDDSQLPKDRFSAERLKGVDSTLKIQPAKLEDSAVYLCASTQNTGNTIYFGEGSWLTVV.

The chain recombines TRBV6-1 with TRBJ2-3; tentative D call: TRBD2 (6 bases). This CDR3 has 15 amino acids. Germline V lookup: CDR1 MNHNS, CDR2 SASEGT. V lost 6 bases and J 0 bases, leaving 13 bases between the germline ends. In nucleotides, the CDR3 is TGTGCCAGCAGCTATCGCGGGGCCAGCACAGATACGCAGTATTTT. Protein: CASSYRGASTDTQYF.

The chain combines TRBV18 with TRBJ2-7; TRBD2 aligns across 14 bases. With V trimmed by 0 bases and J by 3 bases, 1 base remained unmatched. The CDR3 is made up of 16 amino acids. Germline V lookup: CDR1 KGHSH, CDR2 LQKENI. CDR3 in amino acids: CASSPPGLAGVYEQYF. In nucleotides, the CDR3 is TGTGCCAGCTCACCACCGGGACTAGCGGGAGTCTACGAGCAGTACTTC.

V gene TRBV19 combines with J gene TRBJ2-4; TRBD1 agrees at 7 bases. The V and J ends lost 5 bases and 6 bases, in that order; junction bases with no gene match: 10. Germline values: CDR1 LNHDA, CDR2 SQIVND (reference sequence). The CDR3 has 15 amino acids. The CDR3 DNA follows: TGTGCCAGTAGTGACCCGGACAGGTCGGGAAACATTCAGTACTTC. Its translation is CASSDPDRSGNIQYF.

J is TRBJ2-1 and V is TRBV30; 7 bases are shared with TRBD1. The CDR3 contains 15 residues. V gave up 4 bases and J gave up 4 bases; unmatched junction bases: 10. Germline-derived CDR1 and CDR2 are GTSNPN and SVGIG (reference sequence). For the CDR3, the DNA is TGTGCCTGGACCCGGGGTCAGGGGGATTACAATGAGCAGTTCTTC. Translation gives CAWTRGQGDYNEQFF.

CDR3 loop: CAWMSIGTGSLSQYF. As DNA, the CDR3 is TGTGCCTGGATGTCAATTGGGACAGGGTCTCTGTCCCAGTACTTC. The rearrangement uses TRBV30 and TRBJ2-5; 9 bases line up with TRBD1. Germline V CDR1 and CDR2: GTSNPN, SVGIG (reference sequence). This CDR3 is 15 amino acids long. V shed 4 bases, J shed 9 bases, and the junction held 15 bases outside the gene matches.

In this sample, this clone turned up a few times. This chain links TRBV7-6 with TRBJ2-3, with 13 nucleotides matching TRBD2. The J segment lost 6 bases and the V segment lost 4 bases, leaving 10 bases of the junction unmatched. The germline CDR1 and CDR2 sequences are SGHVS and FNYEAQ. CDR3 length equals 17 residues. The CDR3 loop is CASSSLAGGGILDTQYF. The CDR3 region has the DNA TGTGCCAGCAGCTCACTAGCGGGAGGGGGGATTCTGGATACGCAGTATTTT.

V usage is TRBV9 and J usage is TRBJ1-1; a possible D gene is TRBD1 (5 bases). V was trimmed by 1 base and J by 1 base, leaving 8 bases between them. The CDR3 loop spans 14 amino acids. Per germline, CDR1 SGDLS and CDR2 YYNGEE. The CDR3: CASSVRGENTEAFF. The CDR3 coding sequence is TGTGCCAGCAGCGTACGGGGGGAGAACACTGAAGCTTTCTTT.

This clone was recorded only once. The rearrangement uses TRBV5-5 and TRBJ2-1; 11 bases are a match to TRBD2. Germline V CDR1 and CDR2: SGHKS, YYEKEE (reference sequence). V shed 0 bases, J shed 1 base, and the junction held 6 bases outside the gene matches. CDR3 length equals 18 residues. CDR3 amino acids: CASSLGLAGGYSYNEQFF. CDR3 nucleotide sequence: TGTGCCAGCAGCTTGGGTCTAGCGGGGGGTTATTCCTACAATGAGCAGTTCTTC.

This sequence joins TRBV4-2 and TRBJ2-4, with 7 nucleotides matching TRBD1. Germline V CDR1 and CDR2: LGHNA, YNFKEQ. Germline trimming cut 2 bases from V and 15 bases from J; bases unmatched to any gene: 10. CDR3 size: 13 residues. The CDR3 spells CASSQTRDSIPYF. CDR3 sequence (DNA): TGTGCCAGCAGCCAAACCCGGGACAGCATACCGTACTTC.

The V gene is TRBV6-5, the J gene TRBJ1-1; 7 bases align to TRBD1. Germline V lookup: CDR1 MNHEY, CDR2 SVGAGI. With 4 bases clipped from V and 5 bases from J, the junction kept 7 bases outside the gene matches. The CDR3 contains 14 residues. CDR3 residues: CASSLGPGGTEAFF. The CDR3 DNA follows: TGTGCCAGCAGTTTGGGGCCAGGGGGGACTGAAGCTTTCTTT.

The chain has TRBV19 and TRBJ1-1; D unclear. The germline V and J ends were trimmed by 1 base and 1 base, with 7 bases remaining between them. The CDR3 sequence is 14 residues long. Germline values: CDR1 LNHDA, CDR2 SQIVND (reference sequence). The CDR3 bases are TGTGCCAGTAGTATAGTTGACAAGAACACTGAAGCTTTCTTT. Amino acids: CASSIVDKNTEAFF. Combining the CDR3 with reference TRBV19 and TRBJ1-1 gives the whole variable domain DGGITQSPKYLFRKEGQNVTLSCEQNLNHDAMYWYRQDPGQGLRLIYYSQIVNDFQKGDIAEGYSVSREKKESFPLTVTSAQKNPTAFYLCASSIVDKNTEAFFGQGTRLTVV.

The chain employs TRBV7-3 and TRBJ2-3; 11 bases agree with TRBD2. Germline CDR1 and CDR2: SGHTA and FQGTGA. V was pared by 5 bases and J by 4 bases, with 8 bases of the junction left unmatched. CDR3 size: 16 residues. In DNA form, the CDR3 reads TGTGCCAGCAGCCGCCTTAGCGGGGGGGATGCAGATACGCAGTATTTT. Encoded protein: CASSRLSGGDADTQYF.

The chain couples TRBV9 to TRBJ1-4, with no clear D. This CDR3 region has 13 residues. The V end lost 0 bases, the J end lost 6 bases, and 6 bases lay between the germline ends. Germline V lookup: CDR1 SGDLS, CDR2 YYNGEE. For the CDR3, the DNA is TGTGCCAGCAGCGTAGGGCAGTATGAAAAACTGTTTTTT. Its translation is CASSVGQYEKLFF.

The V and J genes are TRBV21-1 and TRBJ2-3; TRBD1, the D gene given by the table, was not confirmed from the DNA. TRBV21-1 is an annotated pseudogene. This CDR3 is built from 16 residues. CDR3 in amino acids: CASSKGTALSTDTQYF. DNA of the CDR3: TGTGCCAGCAGCAAAGGCACAGCCCTTAGCACAGATACGCAGTATTTT.

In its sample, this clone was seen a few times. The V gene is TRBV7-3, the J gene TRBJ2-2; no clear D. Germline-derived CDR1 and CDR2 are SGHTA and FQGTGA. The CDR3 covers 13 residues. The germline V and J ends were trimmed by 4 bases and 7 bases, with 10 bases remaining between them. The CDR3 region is CASSSSLNGELFF. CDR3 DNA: TGTGCCAGCAGCTCCTCCCTAAACGGGGAGCTGTTTTTT.

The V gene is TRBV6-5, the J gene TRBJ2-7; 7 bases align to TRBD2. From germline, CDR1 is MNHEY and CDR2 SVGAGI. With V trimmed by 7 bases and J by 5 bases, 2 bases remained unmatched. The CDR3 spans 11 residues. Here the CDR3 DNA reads TGTGCCAGCAAGGGAGGGAACGAGCAGTACTTC. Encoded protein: CASKGGNEQYF.

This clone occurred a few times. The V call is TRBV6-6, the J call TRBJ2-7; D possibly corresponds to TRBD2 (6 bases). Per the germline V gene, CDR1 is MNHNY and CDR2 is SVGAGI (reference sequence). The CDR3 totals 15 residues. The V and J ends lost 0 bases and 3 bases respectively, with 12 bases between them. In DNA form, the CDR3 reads TGTGCCAGCAGTTACTCGAGCGGGCTAGGCTACGAGCAGTACTTC. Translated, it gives CASSYSSGLGYEQYF.

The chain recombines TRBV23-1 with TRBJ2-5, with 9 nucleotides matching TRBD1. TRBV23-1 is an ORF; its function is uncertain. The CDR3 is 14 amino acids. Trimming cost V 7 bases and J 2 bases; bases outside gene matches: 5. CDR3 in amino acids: CASTRQGVQETQYF. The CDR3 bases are TGCGCCAGCACACGACAGGGGGTACAAGAGACCCAGTACTTC.

CDR3 coding DNA: TGTGCCAGCAGCGTAGGCTTAGCGGGGGATCAAGAGACCCAGTACTTC. Translation gives CASSVGLAGDQETQYF. The chain uses TRBV9 and TRBJ2-5; TRBD2 aligns across 9 bases. CDR3 length equals 16 residues. Germline loops: CDR1 SGDLS, CDR2 YYNGEE. Trimming removed 0 bases from V and 2 bases from J; junction bases left unmatched: 5.

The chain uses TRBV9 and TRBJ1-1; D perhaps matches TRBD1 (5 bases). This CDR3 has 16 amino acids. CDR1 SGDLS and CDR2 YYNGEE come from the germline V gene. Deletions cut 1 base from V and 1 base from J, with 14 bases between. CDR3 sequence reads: CASSVKAVQGNTEAFF. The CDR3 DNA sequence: TGTGCCAGCAGCGTAAAGGCTGTGCAGGGGAACACTGAAGCTTTCTTT.

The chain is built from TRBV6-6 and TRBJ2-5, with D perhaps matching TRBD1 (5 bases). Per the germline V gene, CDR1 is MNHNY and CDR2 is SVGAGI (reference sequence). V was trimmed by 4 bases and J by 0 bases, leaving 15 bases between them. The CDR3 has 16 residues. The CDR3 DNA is TGTGCCAGCAGTTTAGGGTTACAGGTGAACCAAGAGACCCAGTACTTC. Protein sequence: CASSLGLQVNQETQYF.